This TCR beta chain was sequenced during a study of cytomegalovirus exposure and HLA in healthy donors. Study information: The 95 to 150 validation repertoires used the same platform as the 666 first-cohort repertoires, a later analysis reported. Regarding the study as a whole: Subsequent analysis found a tendency for first-cohort TCR clusters to co-occur within the approximately 130 validation repertoires. In vitro assays verified that a few CMV-associated chains recognized CMV antigens specifically. Listed as cytomegalovirus-associated were around 160 TCR beta chains.

The CDR3 sequence is 12 residues long. Between the trimmed V and J ends, which lost 5 bases and 4 bases, there was a span of 7 bases. CDR1 is SEHNR and CDR2 is FQNEAQ in the germline V gene (reference sequence). This clone came up a few times. Its cognate antigen is unknown. Profiled with immunoSEQ multiplex PCR; TCRdb holds only in-frame clones, not every one. The table includes 60,000 or so clones, roughly 90% detected once. The clonotype originates from a woman under 40 in good health and CMV-seronegative. Input material: PBMCs. This chain uses TRBV7-9 with TRBJ2-3; D call uncertain. CDR3 nucleotides: TGTGCCAGCAGCCCAGCGCCAGATACGCAGTATTTT. Residues: CASSPAPDTQYF.